The present entry profiles one T cell receptor (beta chain) with its context. This clone was counted a few times. No antigen is known for it. No base quality values were provided; no much bigger clone lies one nucleotide off. The treatment or condition label for this specimen denotes: suppressive antiretroviral therapy. Lysates of CMV-infected fibroblasts at about 11 ug/mL were used to stimulate the cells. Memory populations depleted of antigen-responding cells were obtained by sorting nonresponding CD40L-negative CD69-negative CD45RO-high memory CD4+ T cells. HIV-1-infected adults in whom suppressive ART had been started during chronic infection were enrolled as participants. For at least 4 years, the participants' plasma HIV-1 RNA had been undetectable, below 50 copies/mL. To be included, a participant needed positive CMV serology and a CD4+ T cell count above 400 cells/uL. Before stimulation, PBMCs were isolated using density centrifugation and then depleted of CD8+ T cells. CD8-depleted PBMCs were stimulated for more than 15 hours with anti-CD28/CD49d costimulation, CD40-blocking antibody and enfuvirtide to prevent new infections. Cells were sorted on a Beckman Coulter MoFlo Legacy or XDP sorter, with propidium iodide excluding dead cells. For samples with more than one million cells, genomic DNA was extracted with the QIAamp DNA Mini Kit, and for all other samples the Quick-DNA Microprep Kit was used.

The source of the sample is a study of persistence of HIV-infected CD4 T cells (dated by TCRdb to about 2020). Broadly, across the study: The study isolated CMV- and HIV-1 Gag-responding CD4+ T cells from ART-treated individuals to examine antigen-driven clonal expansion of HIV-1-infected cells. The median time the participants had spent on suppressive ART was 8 years. Apart from two participants who underwent leukapheresis at a single time point, peripheral blood samples of up to about 180 mL were collected from participants at multiple time points. Proviral sequencing was used to assess clonality among infected cells, whereas TCRbeta sequencing gauged the clonality of all cells within each sorted population. In the cross-participant TCR cluster analysis, about 8 participants were included for CMV and 7 participants were included for Gag.

Measured from the cysteine to the phenylalanine, the CDR3 is 14 residues long. Of all the DNA, just the CDR3 is kept, 42 bases in frame from base 1. The CDR1 and CDR2 encoded by the germline V gene are MNHEY and SVGAGI. V and J lose 4 bases and 3 bases, and a span of 9 bases separates them. What the work shows at the level of the full study, not this receptor alone: Degenerate expanded CDR3beta sequences were enriched in antigen-responding cells, suggesting convergent selection of CD4+ responses to CMV and Gag. Significantly lower TCRbeta richness was observed in CMV- and Gag-responding cells than in anti-CD3/anti-CD28-responding cells, and higher oligoclonality was observed in CMV-responding cells than in CD3/CD28-stimulated and Gag-responding cells. Only a small number of individuals took part in the study, and the range of antigens tested was limited. TCR oligoclonality correlated with proviral oligoclonality within the same sorted populations. Restriction of bulk TCR analyses to the rare CMV-responding cells that actually carried HIV-1 proviruses was not possible.

TCRbeta repertoires were sequenced from genomic DNA with the immunoSEQ hsTCRB assay version 4 in survey mode. Genomic DNA was diluted to about 10 ng/uL, using up to roughly 1 ug per sample for TCRbeta sequencing. In the paper's pipeline: ImmunoSeq Analyzer 3.0 was used for analysis of TCRbeta data, and diversity was computed on productive nucleotide rearrangements. Lower-bound TCR diversity was estimated with the improved Chao index, and clonality with the Gini coefficient using the Immunarch R package. When different nucleotide rearrangements encoded the same CDR3beta amino acid sequence, each rearrangement was treated as a distinct clonotype. TCRbeta sequences significantly enriched in antigen-responding cells relative to anti-CD3/anti-CD28-activated cells were identified by differential abundance analysis. GLIPH2 clustered TCRs by predicted peptide-MHC specificity, both within individual participants and across merged participant data sets. TCRdb took this table from immuneACCESS and kept in-frame rearrangements with V and J called. Such tables lack part of the clones; where checked against another copy, unresolved V genes explain under half of the gap, and the rest is unexplained. That table is the source of V, J and clone size, and D and trimming were worked out from the DNA. The sample table records roughly 34,000 clones; 82% of these occur just once. Clones ranked in the top ten supply over 0.7% of the sample.

Recombination joined TRBV6-5 with TRBJ2-2, with no D gene named confidently. Material: CD4+ T cells sorted from PBMCs after roughly 18-hour stimulation, obtained from a patient who received antiretroviral therapy. The cell subset or site label for this specimen denotes: CD40L-CD69- CD45RO-high memory CD4 T cells not responding to CMV lysate. The receptor was derived from an adult man with HIV who was CMV-seropositive. The CDR3 region reads CASSFSGDTGELFF. The base sequence is TGTGCCAGCAGTTTTTCAGGTGACACCGGGGAGCTGTTTTTT.